A selection of T cell receptor beta chains follows, all from one sample in a study of blood T cell repertoires in COVID-19. Clones were read by immunoSEQ multiplex PCR, and TCRdb kept only the in-frame ones, dropping some. Of about 100,000 clones in the sample, approximately 92% were seen once. Specimen: peripheral blood. These receptors were taken from a man in his 70s with acute or convalescent COVID-19. The CDR3 runs from the conserved cysteine through the conserved F or W. The D gene is left open where the match is weak. For some rows the clone size is stated as once, few or many, or as a class when expanded; others skip it.

- | TRBJ2-5 | TRBV7-3 | few | TGTGCCAGCAGCTCCAATGGGGGGGCGCGGGAGACCCAGTACTTC | CASSSNGGARETQYF
- | TRBJ2-5 | TRBV6-5 | - | TGTGCCAGCAAGGGACTGGGGATGGGACAAGAGACCCAGTACTTC | CASKGLGMGQETQYF
- | TRBJ1-1 | TRBV5-1 | - | TGCGCCAGCAGCTTAAGAATTTCGGTTAACACTGAAGCTTTCTTT | CASSLRISVNTEAFF
- | TRBJ2-1 | TRBV24-1 | - | TGTGCCACCAAAGGGGCGGGGTCCTACAATGAGCAGTTCTTC | CATKGAGSYNEQFF
- | TRBJ2-7 | TRBV7-9 | - | TGTGCCAGCAGCTTAGGGGCCGGGGTGGGCGACGAGCAGTACTTC | CASSLGAGVGDEQYF
TRBD2 | TRBJ2-5 | TRBV5-1 | - | TGCGCCAGCGGGCTCTTAGTAGCGGGGGGGCCGGAGACCCAGTACTTC | CASGLLVAGGPETQYF
- | TRBJ1-2 | TRBV5-6 | - | TGTGCCAGCAGCTTGGTGGGTGGGAGTCGAGGCTACACCTTC | CASSLVGGSRGYTF
- | TRBJ1-2 | TRBV28 | - | TGTGCCAGCAGTTTAAGGGGATATGGCTACACCTTC | CASSLRGYGYTF
TRBD1 | TRBJ2-7 | TRBV19 | - | TGTGCCAGTAGCGACAGGGGGCAATCCTACGAGCAGTACTTC | CASSDRGQSYEQYF
- | TRBJ1-5 | TRBV9 | - | TGTGCCAGCAGCAGAGGAGGAGACATTGGTCAGCCCCAGCATTTT | CASSRGGDIGQPQHF
TRBD1 | TRBJ1-1 | TRBV18 | - | TGTGCCAGCCTTCGGGACAGAACGAACACTGAAGCTTTCTTT | CASLRDRTNTEAFF
TRBD2 | TRBJ2-7 | TRBV25-1 | - | TGTGCCAGCAGTGTGGGGGGGTACGTCCTTGGCGAGCAGTACTTC | CASSVGGYVLGEQYF
- | TRBJ2-1 | TRBV11-3 | - | TGTGCCAGCAGCTTAGTTGGACAAACTTATAATGAGCAGTTCTTC | CASSLVGQTYNEQFF
TRBD2 | TRBJ2-1 | TRBV11-2 | - | TGTGCCAGCAGCTTAGTTAGCGGGTTCTCCTACAATGAGCAGTTCTTC | CASSLVSGFSYNEQFF
- | TRBJ1-3 | TRBV5-4 | - | TGTGCCAGCAGCTCGCACAACTCTGGAAACACCATATATTTT | CASSSHNSGNTIYF
- | TRBJ2-7 | TRBV25-1 | - | TGTGCCAGCAGTGAATGGTTAGGACTTTCCTACGAGCAGTACTTC | CASSEWLGLSYEQYF
TRBD1 | TRBJ1-1 | TRBV27 | - | TGTGCCAGCAGTTTAACCGGGACAGGGAGCACTGAAGCTTTCTTT | CASSLTGTGSTEAFF
TRBD1 | TRBJ1-1 | TRBV5-1 | once | TGCGCCAGCAGCAAGGGACAGGAGAACACTGAAGCTTTCTTT | CASSKGQENTEAFF
TRBD2 | TRBJ2-2 | TRBV10-2 | - | TGCGCCAGCAGTGAGTTGAGAGGGAGGGCCCTAAGCGCGAGCACCGGGGAGCTGTTTTTT | CASSELRGRALSASTGELFF
- | TRBJ1-4 | TRBV9 | - | TGTGCCAGCAGCTCCCATCGGAGTGAAAAACTGTTTTTT | CASSSHRSEKLFF
TRBD1 | TRBJ2-7 | TRBV6-5 | - | TGTGCCAGCAGTTACAGACAGGGCTACGAGCAGTACTTC | CASSYRQGYEQYF
- | TRBJ2-1 | TRBV12-5 | - | TGTGCTAGTGCCCAGGGACATATCGATGAGCAGTTCTTC | CASAQGHIDEQFF
- | TRBJ1-1 | TRBV11-2 | - | TGTGCCAGCAGCACGCAGGGAAACACTGAAGCTTTCTTT | CASSTQGNTEAFF
TRBD1 | TRBJ2-7 | TRBV6-5 | - | TGTGCCAGCTTTAGGGGGCGCGGCTACGAGCAGTACTTC | CASFRGRGYEQYF
TRBD1 | TRBJ1-6 | TRBV30 | - | TGTGCCTGGGTCCTTAGGGACAGGCGCAATTCACCCCTCCACTTT | CAWVLRDRRNSPLHF
TRBD1 | TRBJ1-3 | TRBV5-1 | - | TGCGCCAGCAGCTTGGGACAGGGGGCGGACACCATATATTTT | CASSLGQGADTIYF
- | TRBJ2-4 | TRBV10-2 | - | TGCGCCAGCAGTGTGCGGGACAGTGCTTCCAAAAACATTCAGTACTTC | CASSVRDSASKNIQYF
- | TRBJ2-5 | TRBV3-1/TRBV3-2 | once | TGTGCCAGCAGCCAAGATCTTCGGGATTGGGAGACCCAGTACTTC | CASSQDLRDWETQYF
- | TRBJ2-7 | TRBV9 | - | TGTGCCAGCAGCGCTTACTCTAGCGCCCCCGATTACGAGCAGTACTTC | CASSAYSSAPDYEQYF
- | TRBJ1-1 | TRBV19 | - | TGTGCCAGTAGTATGGTGGCGGCCAGAACTGAAGCTTTCTTT | CASSMVAARTEAFF
- | TRBJ2-7 | TRBV3-1/TRBV3-2 | - | TGTGCCAGCAGCCCCCCCGGCCGCCTAGACGAGCAGTACTTC | CASSPPGRLDEQYF
TRBD1 | TRBJ1-3 | TRBV4-3 | - | TGCGCCAGCAGCCAAGGGCAGGGGGCTGAGCTAAACACCATATATTTT | CASSQGQGAELNTIYF
- | TRBJ1-2 | TRBV7-9 | once | TGTGCCAGCAGCGAACTTGGGAGCCTCTATGGCTACACCTTC | CASSELGSLYGYTF
TRBD1 | TRBJ2-1 | TRBV11-2 | - | TGTGCCAGCAGCTCAAGGACAGGGGGATCCTACAATGAGCAGTTCTTC | CASSSRTGGSYNEQFF
- | TRBJ1-2 | TRBV3-1/TRBV3-2 | - | TGTGCCAGCAGTCCAAGTCAGGGTGGCTATGGCTACACCTTC | CASSPSQGGYGYTF
TRBD1 | TRBJ1-2 | TRBV9 | - | TGTGCCAGCAGCGTAGGGGAATGGACAGGAACACCTCTCCTTGGCTACACCTTC | CASSVGEWTGTPLLGYTF
- | TRBJ2-2 | TRBV20-1 | - | TGCAGTGCTAGTTCTAGTGCCGGGGAGCTGTTTTTT | CSASSSAGELFF
TRBD1 | TRBJ1-4 | TRBV28 | - | TGTGCCAGCAGTCGGCTGGACAGGGAGGGAATGGATGAAAAACTGTTTTTT | CASSRLDREGMDEKLFF
TRBD2 | TRBJ2-1 | TRBV5-4 | - | TGTGCCAGCAGCTTGGGAGCGGGGGGACACAATGAGCAGTTCTTC | CASSLGAGGHNEQFF
- | TRBJ1-6 | TRBV18 | - | TGTGCCAGCTCACCAGGCGAGGGGGTTTCACCCCTCCACTTT | CASSPGEGVSPLHF
TRBD1 | TRBJ1-5 | TRBV27 | once | TGTGCCAGCGCAGGGGGGAGCAATCAGCCCCAGCATTTT | CASAGGSNQPQHF
TRBD1 | TRBJ1-1 | TRBV30 | - | TGTGCCTGGTGGCCAAGTTTGGGACAGGGACGCACTGAAGCTTTCTTT | CAWWPSLGQGRTEAFF
TRBD2 | TRBJ2-1 | TRBV19 | - | TGTGCCAGTAGTATAGTCGGCTTAGCGGGAGAGGTCTACAATGAGCAGTTCTTC | CASSIVGLAGEVYNEQFF
TRBD1 | TRBJ1-4 | TRBV20-1 | - | TGCAGTGCTAGTCGACAGGGCCCGGAAAAACTGTTTTTT | CSASRQGPEKLFF